This entry lists 30 T cell receptor beta chains sequenced from one sample in a study of blood T cell repertoires in COVID-19. Here immunoSEQ multiplex PCR was the method, and the copy in TCRdb shows in-frame clones only, minus some. The repertoire holds 150,000 to 200,000 clones, with approximately 90% as singletons. Input material: peripheral blood. The source is a woman under 40 with active or convalescent COVID-19.

J is TRBJ2-7 and V is TRBV27, with 7 bases that match TRBD2. The CDR3 totals 14 residues. Germline CDR1 reads MNHEY; CDR2 reads SMNVEV (reference sequence). V dropped 2 bases and J dropped 3; count of bases not matched to a gene: 4. The CDR3 sequence is CASSLRGSGYEQYF. The CDR3 DNA sequence: TGTGCCAGCAGTTTACGCGGGAGTGGCTACGAGCAGTACTTC.

This rearrangement joins TRBV10-1 to TRBJ2-7; 9 positions match TRBD2. V shed 3 bases and J 2 bases; nucleotides not matched to a gene: 5. This CDR3 comprises 15 residues. Germline CDR1 is WNHNN and CDR2 is SYGVQD (reference sequence). The CDR3 region has the DNA TGCGCCAGCAGTGACAATAGCGGGAGTACCTACGAGCAGTACTTC. Amino acid sequence: CASSDNSGSTYEQYF.

V usage is TRBV5-4 and J usage is TRBJ1-4; D not resolved. The CDR3 length is 11 residues. Germline V lookup: CDR1 SGHNT, CDR2 YYREEE (reference sequence). The germline V and J ends were trimmed by 6 bases and 8 bases, with 8 bases remaining between them. The CDR3, as DNA: TGTGCCAGCAAACTAGACGAAAAACTGTTTTTT. This translates into CASKLDEKLFF.

This chain uses TRBV12-3 or TRBV12-4 with TRBJ2-1, with 7 bases that match TRBD2. V gave up 3 bases and J gave up 7 bases; unmatched junction bases: 3. This CDR3 has 13 amino acids. This CDR3 is CASSFREVNEQFF. CDR3 nucleotides: TGTGCCAGCAGTTTCCGGGAGGTGAATGAGCAGTTCTTC.

The gene calls are TRBV2 and TRBJ1-2; TRBD1 aligns across 10 bases. The length of the CDR3 is 15 residues. Germline trimming cut 4 bases from V and 6 bases from J; bases unmatched to any gene: 8. CDR1 SNHLY and CDR2 FYNNEI come from the germline V gene. The CDR3: CASSGQGAGEDGYTF. In nucleotides, the CDR3 is TGTGCCAGCAGTGGACAGGGGGCGGGTGAGGATGGCTACACCTTC. Drawing the rest from reference TRBV2 and TRBJ1-2, the complete variable domain is EPEVTQTPSHQVTQMGQEVILRCVPISNHLYFYWYRQILGQKVEFLVSFYNNEISEKSEIFDDQFSVERPDGSNFTLKIRSTKLEDSAMYFCASSGQGAGEDGYTFGSGTRLTVV.

This chain links TRBV11-2 with TRBJ2-2; 8 nucleotides align to TRBD1. With 5 bases clipped from V and 8 bases from J, the junction kept 10 bases outside the gene matches. Germline lookup yields CDR1 SGHAT and CDR2 FQNNGV. The CDR3 extends over 15 amino acids. The DNA for the CDR3 is TGTGCCAGCAGCATTTTGACAGGGGTGGCGGGGGAGCTGTTTTTT. Amino acid sequence: CASSILTGVAGELFF.

The V and J genes are TRBV5-1 and TRBJ2-1; 11 bases are shared with TRBD2. CDR3 length equals 16 residues. Germline lookup yields CDR1 SGHRS and CDR2 YFSETQ. V lost 4 bases and J lost 0; bases outside the gene matches: 3. The CDR3 DNA sequence: TGCGCCAGCAGCGCCGGGACTAGCGGCTCCTACAATGAGCAGTTCTTC. It specifies CASSAGTSGSYNEQFF.

This clone occurred a few times. J is TRBJ1-6 and V is TRBV5-4; D gene uncertain. Per the germline V gene, CDR1 is SGHNT and CDR2 is YYREEE (reference sequence). V lost 0 bases to trimming and J lost 7 bases, with 5 bases between them. The CDR3 is 13 amino acids. This CDR3 is CASSLELNSPLHF. DNA for the CDR3: TGTGCCAGCAGCTTGGAGCTCAATTCACCCCTCCACTTT. Variable domain in full (rest from reference TRBV5-4 and TRBJ1-6): ETGVTQSPTHLIKTRGQQVTLRCSSQSGHNTVSWYQQALGQGPQFIFQYYREEENGRGNFPPRFSGLQFPNYSSELNVNALELDDSALYLCASSLELNSPLHFGNGTRLTVT.

This chain uses TRBV9 with TRBJ2-7; D is unresolved. The CDR3 totals 15 residues. CDR1 and CDR2 (germline): SGDLS, YYNGEE. Deletions cut 1 base from V and 1 base from J, with 12 bases between. This CDR3 reads CASSVFGVGSYEQYF. The DNA of the CDR3 is TGTGCCAGCAGCGTATTTGGAGTTGGTTCCTACGAGCAGTACTTC.

The rearrangement uses TRBV9 and TRBJ2-1, with 8 bases matching TRBD1. With 4 bases clipped from V and 4 bases from J, the junction kept 10 bases outside the gene matches. In germline, CDR1 is SGDLS, CDR2 YYNGEE. This CDR3 has 16 amino acids. The CDR3 nucleotides read TGTGCCAGCAGCATTACCGGGACAGGACAATACAATGAGCAGTTCTTC. Protein: CASSITGTGQYNEQFF. Full variable domain (outside the CDR3, taken from reference TRBV9 and TRBJ2-1): DSGVTQTPKHLITATGQRVTLRCSPRSGDLSVYWYQQSLDQGLQFLIQYYNGEERAKGNILERFSAQQFPDLHSELNLSSLELGDSALYFCASSITGTGQYNEQFFGPGTRLTVL.

J is TRBJ2-1 and V is TRBV10-3; 11 bases agree with TRBD1. V shed 6 bases and J 1 base; nucleotides not matched to a gene: 8. There are 17 residues in the CDR3. The germline V gene encodes CDR1 ENHRY and CDR2 SYGVKD. CDR3 sequence reads: CAIRRTGGSRSYNEQFF. DNA for the CDR3: TGTGCCATCAGGAGGACAGGGGGCTCGCGTTCCTACAATGAGCAGTTCTTC.

The chain recombines TRBV11-2 with TRBJ2-7; 12 nucleotides match TRBD1. The CDR3 runs to 14 residues. The V segment lost 5 bases and the J segment 7 bases; nucleotides outside the gene matches: 6. The germline V gene has CDR1 SGHAT and CDR2 FQNNGV. The CDR3 coding sequence is TGTGCCAGCAGCCTGGGACAGGGGGCGCGAGAGCAGTACTTC. Its translation: CASSLGQGAREQYF.

The V call is TRBV11-3, the J call TRBJ2-1; TRBD2 aligns across 10 bases. The CDR3 has 14 amino acids. Germline-derived CDR1 and CDR2 are SGHNT and YENEEA. Germline trimming cut 3 bases from V and 4 bases from J; bases unmatched to any gene: 0. The CDR3 protein is CASSFSGRYNEQFF. In nucleotides, the CDR3 is TGTGCCAGCAGCTTTAGCGGGAGGTACAATGAGCAGTTCTTC.

The genes are TRBV10-1 and TRBJ1-2; possibly TRBD1 for D (6 bases). The length of the CDR3 is 13 residues. V dropped 11 bases and J dropped 1 base, with 14 bases sitting between them. The germline gives CDR1 WNHNN, CDR2 SYGVQD (reference sequence). The CDR3 nucleotides read TGCGCCGCCCAGCAGGGGTTTAACTATGGCTACACCTTC. This codes for CAAQQGFNYGYTF.

This clone was seen only once. This chain uses TRBV25-1 with TRBJ2-1; 7 positions agree with TRBD1. Unmatched junction bases numbered 7, after V lost 4 bases and J lost 4 bases. The CDR3 contains 15 residues. Looked up from germline, CDR1 is MGHDK and CDR2 is SYGVNS. The CDR3 DNA reads as TGTGCCAGCAGTGCGGGACAGCAATTTTACAATGAGCAGTTCTTC. This codes for CASSAGQQFYNEQFF.

The chain combines TRBV18 with TRBJ2-7; TRBD1 aligns across 9 bases. Trimming cost V 3 bases and J 5 bases; bases outside gene matches: 5. Germline V CDR1 and CDR2: KGHSH, LQKENI. The CDR3 extends over 14 amino acids. The DNA of the CDR3 is TGTGCCAGCTCACCTTGGGACAGGGTCCACGAGCAGTACTTC. Translating gives CASSPWDRVHEQYF.

This chain uses TRBV11-3 with TRBJ2-1, with D perhaps TRBD2 (6 bases). Germline CDR1 and CDR2: SGHNT and YENEEA. CDR3 length equals 13 residues. V dropped 6 bases and J dropped 9 bases, with 15 bases sitting between them. CDR3 nucleotides: TGTGCCAGCAGTGGCCCGGGACTTCTTGAGCAGTTCTTC. The encoded protein is CASSGPGLLEQFF.

The chain links TRBV11-2 to TRBJ2-3, with D possibly TRBD2 on 6 matching bases. CDR1 and CDR2 (germline): SGHAT, FQNNGV. The CDR3 length is 16 residues. V lost 1 base and J lost 3, with 14 bases in between. The CDR3 region has the DNA TGTGCCAGCAGCTTAGTAGGCGGGACCCCAACAGATACGCAGTATTTT. Its protein product is CASSLVGGTPTDTQYF. The full variable domain, completed using reference TRBV11-2 and TRBJ2-3, is EAGVAQSPRYKIIEKRQSVAFWCNPISGHATLYWYQQILGQGPKLLIQFQNNGVVDDSQLPKDRFSAERLKGVDSTLKIQPAKLEDSAVYLCASSLVGGTPTDTQYFGPGTRLTVL.

The chain combines TRBV29-1 with TRBJ1-1; no clear D gene. The CDR3 is 13 amino acids. Germline CDR1 is SQVTM and CDR2 is ANQGSEA. Trimming stripped 3 bases from V and 6 bases from J, with 14 bases between. In nucleotides, the CDR3 is TGCAGCGTTGAGCTCGGACGGCGGGCTGAAGCTTTCTTT. Its translation: CSVELGRRAEAFF.

The chain employs TRBV5-1 and TRBJ2-6; weak D call: TRBD1 (5 bases). CDR3 length equals 15 residues. Germline CDR1 is SGHRS and CDR2 is YFSETQ. The ends were cut back, 3 bases at V and 1 base at J, with 8 bases in the middle. The CDR3: CASSSPGSGANVLTF. Here the CDR3 DNA reads TGCGCCAGCAGCTCCCCAGGGTCTGGGGCCAACGTCCTGACTTTC.

The chain carries TRBV11-2 and TRBJ2-1, with 12 bases identical to TRBD1. V was clipped by 4 bases and J by 7 bases; unmatched bases: 11. CDR3 size: 17 residues. From germline, CDR1 is SGHAT and CDR2 FQNNGV. CDR3 in amino acids: CASSSTLPGQGANEQFF. The DNA of the CDR3 is TGTGCCAGCAGCTCAACTTTACCGGGACAGGGGGCAAATGAGCAGTTCTTC. Variable domain in full (rest from reference TRBV11-2 and TRBJ2-1): EAGVAQSPRYKIIEKRQSVAFWCNPISGHATLYWYQQILGQGPKLLIQFQNNGVVDDSQLPKDRFSAERLKGVDSTLKIQPAKLEDSAVYLCASSSTLPGQGANEQFFGPGTRLTVL.

This sequence joins TRBV12-3 or TRBV12-4 and TRBJ1-1, with TRBD1 as a possible D gene (5 bases). The CDR3 loop spans 12 amino acids. V dropped 10 bases and J dropped 5 bases, with 14 bases sitting between them. CDR3 DNA: TGTGCCATCCCGACCGGGGGGACTGAAGCTTTCTTT. Its translation is CAIPTGGTEAFF.

The V gene is TRBV6-1, the J gene TRBJ2-1, with 8 bases lining up with TRBD2. This CDR3 comprises 15 residues. V shed 3 bases, J shed 6 bases, and the junction held 7 bases outside the gene matches. Germline V gene lookup returns CDR1 MNHNS and CDR2 SASEGT. The CDR3 reads CASSDPGRGSNEQFF. Here the CDR3 DNA reads TGTGCCAGCAGTGACCCCGGGAGGGGGAGCAATGAGCAGTTCTTC.

The gene calls are TRBV21-1 and TRBJ2-3; the table assigns TRBD2, which was not confirmed against the DNA. TRBV21-1 is a pseudogene. The CDR3 is made up of 21 amino acids. This CDR3 reads CASSKGRTSGRELGATDTQYF. CDR3 nucleotide sequence: TGTGCCAGCAGCAAAGGAAGGACTAGCGGGAGGGAGTTAGGAGCTACAGATACGCAGTATTTT.

This chain joins TRBV20-1 and TRBJ1-1; 7 positions match TRBD1. Trimming cost V 3 bases and J 0 bases; bases outside gene matches: 10. Per the germline V gene, CDR1 is DFQATT and CDR2 is SNEGSKA (reference sequence). The CDR3 is 16 amino acids. The CDR3 region has the DNA TGCAGTGCTAGTACGTATGAGACAGGGCTGAACACTGAAGCTTTCTTT. As protein: CSASTYETGLNTEAFF.

The chain carries TRBV9 and TRBJ1-1, with D maybe TRBD1 (5 bases). The V and J ends lost 3 bases and 0 bases respectively, with 12 bases between them. This CDR3 contains 15 residues. Germline V gene data show CDR1 as SGDLS and CDR2 as YYNGEE. Here the CDR3 reads CASSALDTLNTEAFF. As DNA, the CDR3 is TGTGCCAGCAGCGCCCTGGACACTTTGAACACTGAAGCTTTCTTT. The variable domain in full, completed from reference TRBV9 and TRBJ1-1, reads DSGVTQTPKHLITATGQRVTLRCSPRSGDLSVYWYQQSLDQGLQFLIQYYNGEERAKGNILERFSAQQFPDLHSELNLSSLELGDSALYFCASSALDTLNTEAFFGQGTRLTVV.

The rearrangement joins TRBV7-9 to TRBJ1-2, with 7 bases aligning to TRBD1. CDR3 length: 13 amino acids. Per the germline V gene, CDR1 is SEHNR and CDR2 is FQNEAQ (reference sequence). The V gene end was trimmed by 6 bases and the J gene end by 1 base; junction bases not matched to a gene: 2. The chain's CDR3 is CASSRQGNYGYTF. CDR3 nucleotide sequence: TGTGCCAGCAGTCGACAGGGTAACTATGGCTACACCTTC.

This chain connects TRBV12-3 or TRBV12-4 to TRBJ1-6, with a tentative D call TRBD1 (6 bases). V was clipped by 6 bases and J by 9 bases, with 12 bases between them. The length of the CDR3 is 13 residues. The DNA for the CDR3 is TGTGCCAGCAGCGGGACATTCGGTTCACCCCTCCACTTT. Translation: CASSGTFGSPLHF.

This clone was seen a single time. The chain uses TRBV4-1 and TRBJ2-1; D possibly corresponds to TRBD2 (6 bases). CDR3 length equals 18 residues. CDR1 MGHRA and CDR2 YSYEKL come from the germline V gene. V was cut by 1 base and J by 6 bases, with 22 bases left in between. In DNA form, the CDR3 reads TGCGCCAGCAGCCAAGTTCCCCTGGGCGGAGGGTCTCTCAATGAGCAGTTCTTC. Protein sequence: CASSQVPLGGGSLNEQFF.

This chain links TRBV6-6 with TRBJ1-2; D unresolved. The CDR3 spans 13 residues. Germline CDR1 MNHNY, CDR2 SVGAGI (reference sequence). V gave up 5 bases and J gave up 0 bases, with 7 bases separating them. The CDR3, as DNA: TGTGCCAGCAGTGGATACTCTAACTATGGCTACACCTTC. Residues: CASSGYSNYGYTF.